Below, 9 T cell receptor beta chains from the same sample are listed, as sequenced in a study of cytomegalovirus exposure and HLA in healthy donors. Profiling relied on immunoSEQ multiplex PCR, and the TCRdb table lists in-frame clones only, not all of them. The sample has 71,000 or so clones, over 85% seen once. The sequenced sample was PBMCs. The receptors derive from a man between 18 and 35 years old in good health and CMV-seropositive.

Regarding this clone: This CDR3 is also generated by other DNA sequences in the sample. The rearrangement joins TRBV4-1 to TRBJ2-7, with TRBD1 identical over 8 bases. Germline CDR1 reads MGHRA; CDR2 reads YSYEKL. The CDR3 contains 15 residues. Trimming took 1 base from V and 0 from J; bases not matched to a gene: 2. The chain's CDR3 is CASSQGQGPSYEQYF. The CDR3 DNA sequence: TGCGCCAGCAGCCAAGGACAGGGGCCCTCCTACGAGCAGTACTTC.

The chain combines TRBV15 with TRBJ1-1, with D unclear. CDR1 LNHNV and CDR2 YYDKDF come from the germline V gene (reference sequence). This CDR3 is built from 13 residues. Trimming removed 3 bases at V and 4 bases at J, with 9 bases between. The CDR3 coding sequence is TGTGCCACCAGCAGCCACATACGCACTGAAGCTTTCTTT. Residues: CATSSHIRTEAFF.

The V gene is TRBV5-6, the J gene TRBJ1-2; no definite D call. Trimming stripped 3 bases from V and 2 bases from J, with 17 bases between. The CDR3 covers 16 residues. CDR1 is SGHDT and CDR2 is YYEEEE in the germline V gene. The CDR3 loop is CASSSIEVKRNYGYTF. The CDR3 DNA is TGTGCCAGCAGCTCGATTGAGGTTAAACGGAACTATGGCTACACCTTC.

The chain couples TRBV4-1 to TRBJ1-2, with 9 nucleotides matching TRBD1. The ends lost 4 bases at V and 5 bases at J; junction bases unmatched: 11. The CDR3 has 16 amino acids. Germline CDR1 reads MGHRA; CDR2 reads YSYEKL. Written as DNA, the CDR3 is TGCGCCAGCAGCCTATATCTAACAGGGGGCGGTTATGGCTACACCTTC. The encoded protein is CASSLYLTGGGYGYTF.

The chain joins TRBV6-1 to TRBJ2-7, with 7 bases identical to TRBD1. V gave up 8 bases and J gave up 2 bases; unmatched junction bases: 6. The CDR3 runs 13 residues. Germline V lookup: CDR1 MNHNS, CDR2 SASEGT. Here the CDR3 reads CASAGTAAYEQYF. CDR3 DNA sequence: TGTGCCAGCGCCGGGACAGCCGCCTACGAGCAGTACTTC.

The chain is built from TRBV10-3 and TRBJ1-3; D gene uncertain. CDR3 length: 15 amino acids. Germline CDR1 and CDR2: ENHRY and SYGVKD. Deletions cut 4 bases from V and 0 bases from J, with 10 bases between. CDR3 amino acids: CAISVGGSSGNTIYF. DNA of the CDR3: TGTGCCATCAGTGTAGGCGGTAGCTCTGGAAACACCATATATTTT.

The chain couples TRBV19 to TRBJ1-2; D gene unclear. The germline V gene encodes CDR1 LNHDA and CDR2 SQIVND (reference sequence). The CDR3 is 16 residues long. The V end was cut by 5 bases, the J end by 0 bases, with 16 bases between. The CDR3 loop is CASSPLVGVTNYGYTF. The CDR3 nucleotides are TGTGCCAGTAGTCCCTTAGTCGGGGTTACTAACTATGGCTACACCTTC.

V is TRBV7-2 and J is TRBJ2-1; 9 positions match TRBD2. After removal of 11 bases from V and 8 bases from J, the junction contained 10 bases not matched to a gene. The CDR3 is 13 residues long. Looked up from germline, CDR1 is SGHTA and CDR2 is FQGNSA. CDR3 in amino acids: CAGGGGGAHEQFF. The CDR3 nucleotides read TGTGCCGGCGGGGGCGGGGGGGCCCATGAGCAGTTCTTC.

This chain links TRBV5-1 with TRBJ1-1, with 8 bases that match TRBD1. The germline V gene has CDR1 SGHRS and CDR2 YFSETQ. V lost 4 bases to trimming and J lost 0 bases; unmatched junction nucleotides: 11. This CDR3 contains 17 residues. This CDR3 is CASSPGQGLGLNTEAFF. Written as DNA, the CDR3 is TGCGCCAGCAGCCCCGGACAGGGCCTGGGTTTGAACACTGAAGCTTTCTTT. The variable domain in full, with the rest retrieved from reference TRBV5-1 and TRBJ1-1, is KAGVTQTPRYLIKTRGQQVTLSCSPISGHRSVSWYQQTPGQGLQFLFEYFSETQRNKGNFPGRFSGRQFSNSRSEMNVSTLELGDSALYLCASSPGQGLGLNTEAFFGQGTRLTVV.